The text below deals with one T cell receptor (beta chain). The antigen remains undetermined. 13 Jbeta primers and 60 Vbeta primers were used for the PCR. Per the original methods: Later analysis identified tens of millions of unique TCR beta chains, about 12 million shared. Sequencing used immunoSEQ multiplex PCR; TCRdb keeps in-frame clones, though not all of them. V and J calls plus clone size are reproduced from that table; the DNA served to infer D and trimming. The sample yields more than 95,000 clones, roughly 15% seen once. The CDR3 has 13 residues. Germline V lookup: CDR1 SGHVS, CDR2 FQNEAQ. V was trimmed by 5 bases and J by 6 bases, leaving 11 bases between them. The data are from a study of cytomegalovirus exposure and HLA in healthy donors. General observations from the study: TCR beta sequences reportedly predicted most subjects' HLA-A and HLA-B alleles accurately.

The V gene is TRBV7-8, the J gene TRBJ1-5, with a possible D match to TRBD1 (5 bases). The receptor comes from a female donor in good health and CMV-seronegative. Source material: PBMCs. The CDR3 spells CASSKGMVQPQHF. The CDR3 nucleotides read TGTGCCAGCAGCAAGGGGATGGTTCAGCCCCAGCATTTT.